This T cell receptor beta chain was captured by sequencing in a study of T cell responses to AZD1222 COVID-19 vaccine. Whole-study findings and limits: The span of vaccine-associated CD4 TCRs extended across spike, with dominance at 160-218 and 743-854. Seropositive status at baseline applied to only a handful of AZD1222 recipients.

This clone was seen a single time. Antigen unknown. This CDR3 is built from 15 residues. The J segment lost 4 bases and the V segment lost 2 bases, leaving 6 bases of the junction unmatched. Per germline, CDR1 MDHEN and CDR2 SYDVKM. Profiling relied on immunoSEQ multiplex PCR, and the TCRdb table lists in-frame clones only, not all of them. This table has about 120,000 clones, about 85% appearing once. The origin of this receptor is an adult who received the AZD1222 COVID-19 vaccine. The chain couples TRBV28 to TRBJ1-2, with 8 bases identical to TRBD1. The starting material was peripheral blood, obtained 28 days after the second AZD1222 dose. CDR3 loop: CASSLGTGTFYGYTF. The CDR3 region has the DNA TGTGCCAGCAGTTTAGGGACAGGAACTTTCTATGGCTACACCTTC.